The clone carrying this T cell receptor beta chain was observed at least ten times. Its antigen is as yet unknown. Through Arm-PCR of CDR3 regions and iRepertoire HTBI primers, TCR beta libraries were built. From the multiplex PCR reads, TCRdb called clonotypes with MiXCR, one entry per CDR3 protein. The table records about 540,000 distinct CDR3 sequences, less than 15% of them present only once. Germline V gene lookup returns CDR1 SGHAT and CDR2 FQNNGV. This CDR3 region has 14 residues. V lost 1 base and J lost 8, with 12 bases in between. Time point here: newly diagnosed GD, antithyroid drugs for less than 3 months. The TCR library used RNA extracted from PBMCs. The sample originates from a study of regulatory T cells in long-lasting Graves disease. Regarding the study as a whole: TCR diversity was lower in persistent than newly diagnosed Graves' disease. TRBV28, TRBJ1-2 and TRBJ2-5 were favored in persistent disease.

A further study also used this sample, focusing on T cells in Graves' hyperthyroidism and ophthalmopathy. According to that study: The study excluded patients with uncontrolled infection, other autoimmune disease, pregnancy or lactation. The HTBI primer set drove a first-round RT-PCR of the TCR CDR3.

The receptor comes from a man aged 25-40 years with Graves disease. The material sequenced was peripheral blood mononuclear cells (PBMCs), taken at new diagnosis, from a patient treated with antithyroid drugs. The rearrangement joins TRBV11-2 to TRBJ2-1; D possibly corresponds to TRBD2 (7 bases). CDR3 DNA sequence: TGTGCCAGCAGCTTAGGCCCGGGGGGCGATGAGCAGTTCTTC. Translating gives CASSLGPGGDEQFF.